This T cell receptor (beta chain) was observed in a study of identical twins. Comments on this clonotype: Its cognate antigen is unknown.

Trimming took 8 bases from V and 5 from J; bases not matched to a gene: 8. This CDR3 has 14 amino acids. Germline V gene data show CDR1 as LGHDT and CDR2 as YNNKEL (reference sequence). Study-level results: Out-of-frame beta sequences exhibited a weaker degree of excess twin sharing.

TCRdb re-called the 5' RACE reads through MiXCR, storing one row per CDR3 protein. The sample records hundreds of thousands of distinct CDR3 sequences, about 20% being singletons. In addition, the sample was reused for a study of T cells expressing NK-cell markers.

The TCR was taken from a woman younger than 35 in good health. V usage is TRBV3-1 and J usage is TRBJ2-2, with TRBD2 matching over 7 bases. The material sequenced was PBMCs. In DNA, the CDR3 is TGTGCCAGCCGGGTCCCCGGGGGGACCGGGGAGCTGTTTTTT. Translated, it gives CASRVPGGTGELFF.